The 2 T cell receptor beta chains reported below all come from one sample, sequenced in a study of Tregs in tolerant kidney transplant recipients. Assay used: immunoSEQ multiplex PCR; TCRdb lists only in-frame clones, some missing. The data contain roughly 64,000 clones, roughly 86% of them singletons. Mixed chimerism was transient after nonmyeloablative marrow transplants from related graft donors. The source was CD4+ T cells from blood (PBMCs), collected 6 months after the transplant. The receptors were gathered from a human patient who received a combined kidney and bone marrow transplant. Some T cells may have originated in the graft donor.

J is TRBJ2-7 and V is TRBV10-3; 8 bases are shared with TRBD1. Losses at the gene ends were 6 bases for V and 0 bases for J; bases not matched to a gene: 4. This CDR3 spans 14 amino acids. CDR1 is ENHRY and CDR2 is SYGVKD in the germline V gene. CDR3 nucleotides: TGTGCCATCAGCCGGACAGGGCTCTCCTACGAGCAGTACTTC. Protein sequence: CAISRTGLSYEQYF.

The CDR3 loop reads CAWSGPYGYTF. CDR3 sequence (DNA): TGTGCCTGGAGTGGGCCTTATGGCTACACCTTC. This chain joins TRBV30 and TRBJ1-2, with D unresolved. The CDR3 runs to 11 residues. V was cut by 1 base and J by 5 bases, with 5 bases left in between. Looked up from germline, CDR1 is GTSNPN and CDR2 is SVGIG (reference sequence).